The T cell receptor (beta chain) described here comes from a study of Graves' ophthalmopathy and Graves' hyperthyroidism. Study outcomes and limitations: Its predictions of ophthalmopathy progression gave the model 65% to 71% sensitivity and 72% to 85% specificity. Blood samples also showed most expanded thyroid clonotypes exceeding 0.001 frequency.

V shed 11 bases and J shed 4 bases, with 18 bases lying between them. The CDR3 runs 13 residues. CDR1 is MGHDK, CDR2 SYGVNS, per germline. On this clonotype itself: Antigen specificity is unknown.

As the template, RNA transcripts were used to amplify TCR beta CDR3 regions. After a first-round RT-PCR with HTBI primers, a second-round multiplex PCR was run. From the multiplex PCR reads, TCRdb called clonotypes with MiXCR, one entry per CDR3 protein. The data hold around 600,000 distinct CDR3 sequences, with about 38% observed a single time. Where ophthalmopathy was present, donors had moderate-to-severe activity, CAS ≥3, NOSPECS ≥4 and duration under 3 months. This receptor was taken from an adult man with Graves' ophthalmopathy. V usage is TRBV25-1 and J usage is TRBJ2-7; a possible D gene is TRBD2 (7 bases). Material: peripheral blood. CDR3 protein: CACRGGKRYEQYF. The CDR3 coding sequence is TGTGCCTGTAGGGGGGGAAAGAGGTACGAGCAGTACTTC.